Listed below are T cell receptor beta chains from one sample, sequenced in a study of response to subunit inactivated influenza vaccine. Each CDR3 protein is one row after TCRdb ran MiXCR on the RT-PCR reads. Of about 700,000 distinct CDR3 sequences in the sample, approximately 15% were seen once. Source: PBMCs from blood, taken approximately 15 days before vaccination. These receptors all stem from a man in his fifties who received an inactivated influenza vaccine. Both conserved end residues are part of each CDR3. Each record gives: clone size, J gene, V gene, CDR3 protein. Only some rows state a clone size, as once, few, many or a class for expanded clones.

clone_size: -; j_call: TRBJ1-6; v_call: TRBV28; cdr3_aa: CASSLGHSYNSPLHF
clone_size: many; j_call: TRBJ2-7; v_call: TRBV12-3/TRBV12-4; cdr3_aa: CASSSQGVYEQYF
clone_size: -; j_call: TRBJ1-2; v_call: TRBV15; cdr3_aa: CATSRDLGQMNGYTF
clone_size: -; j_call: TRBJ2-2; v_call: TRBV6-5; cdr3_aa: CASSYSLTSGNAGELFF
clone_size: -; j_call: TRBJ1-2; v_call: TRBV20-1; cdr3_aa: CSARDPGRPYGYTF
clone_size: many; j_call: TRBJ2-3; v_call: TRBV5-5; cdr3_aa: CASSLLTGISTDTQYF
clone_size: -; j_call: TRBJ1-6; v_call: TRBV12-3/TRBV12-4; cdr3_aa: CASSFGVGPLHF
clone_size: few; j_call: TRBJ2-7; v_call: TRBV20-1; cdr3_aa: CSTKLAGRYEQYF
clone_size: many; j_call: TRBJ1-5; v_call: TRBV2; cdr3_aa: CASSDPGWHQPQHF
clone_size: few; j_call: TRBJ1-6; v_call: TRBV10-3; cdr3_aa: CAISGGGGNSPLHF
clone_size: few; j_call: TRBJ2-3; v_call: TRBV2; cdr3_aa: CASSGSRKTSTDTQYF
clone_size: many; j_call: TRBJ2-3; v_call: TRBV9; cdr3_aa: CASSSNRGPSTDTQYF
clone_size: -; j_call: TRBJ1-2; v_call: TRBV20-1; cdr3_aa: CSARDGGNYGYTF
clone_size: -; j_call: TRBJ2-4; v_call: TRBV5-1; cdr3_aa: CASSLAPAENIQYF
clone_size: few; j_call: TRBJ1-4; v_call: TRBV7-9; cdr3_aa: CASSPGQSLTNEKLFF
clone_size: -; j_call: TRBJ2-7; v_call: TRBV7-2; cdr3_aa: CASSPIISEQYF
clone_size: -; j_call: TRBJ2-7; v_call: TRBV24-1; cdr3_aa: CATSEGGPGRGEQYF
clone_size: many; j_call: TRBJ2-5; v_call: TRBV12-3/TRBV12-4; cdr3_aa: CASSSDRKETQYF
clone_size: few; j_call: TRBJ2-2; v_call: TRBV7-3; cdr3_aa: CASSLMGSLAGGVTGELFF
clone_size: few; j_call: TRBJ2-1; v_call: TRBV12-3/TRBV12-4; cdr3_aa: CASSRQAGGNEQFF
clone_size: few; j_call: TRBJ1-1; v_call: TRBV7-2; cdr3_aa: CASSFQEGTEAFF
clone_size: few; j_call: TRBJ2-7; v_call: TRBV12-3/TRBV12-4; cdr3_aa: CASSLKGFWYEQYF
clone_size: -; j_call: TRBJ2-5; v_call: TRBV27; cdr3_aa: CAVGPTGGQETQYF
clone_size: -; j_call: TRBJ2-3; v_call: TRBV6-1; cdr3_aa: CAIDEKQGLTDTQYF
clone_size: many; j_call: TRBJ2-7; v_call: TRBV11-2; cdr3_aa: CASSTGFYEQYF
clone_size: -; j_call: TRBJ2-1; v_call: TRBV27; cdr3_aa: CASSFIGQGAYNEQFF
clone_size: -; j_call: TRBJ2-7; v_call: TRBV7-9; cdr3_aa: CASSLSGGIYEQYF
clone_size: few; j_call: TRBJ2-7; v_call: TRBV12-3/TRBV12-4; cdr3_aa: CASSSGGKQYF
clone_size: -; j_call: TRBJ2-3; v_call: TRBV12-3/TRBV12-4; cdr3_aa: CASSLAGGLATDTQYF
clone_size: -; j_call: TRBJ2-3; v_call: TRBV7-2; cdr3_aa: CASSLTSGGQEVDTQYF
clone_size: few; j_call: TRBJ2-1; v_call: TRBV27; cdr3_aa: CASTPLTSGALWEQFF
clone_size: few; j_call: TRBJ2-3; v_call: TRBV5-6; cdr3_aa: CASSLTSGRDTDTQYF
clone_size: -; j_call: TRBJ2-1; v_call: TRBV11-2; cdr3_aa: CASSLDLTGGPYNEQFF
clone_size: -; j_call: TRBJ1-5; v_call: TRBV6-1; cdr3_aa: CASSASGTFNQPQHF
clone_size: many; j_call: TRBJ2-2; v_call: TRBV3-1; cdr3_aa: CASSLKGGAPGELFF
clone_size: -; j_call: TRBJ2-7; v_call: TRBV5-1; cdr3_aa: CASSVWAGGEQYF
clone_size: -; j_call: TRBJ1-2; v_call: TRBV25-1; cdr3_aa: CASSEMGGQRASLYGYTF
clone_size: -; j_call: TRBJ2-3; v_call: TRBV20-1; cdr3_aa: CSAILGRPGDTQYF
clone_size: -; j_call: TRBJ2-7; v_call: TRBV20-1; cdr3_aa: CSACPGTQGEQYF
clone_size: few; j_call: TRBJ2-5; v_call: TRBV21-1; cdr3_aa: CASSTPGDRVSETQYF
clone_size: -; j_call: TRBJ2-1; v_call: TRBV15; cdr3_aa: CATSPRPASHNEQFF
clone_size: many; j_call: TRBJ2-4; v_call: TRBV20-1; cdr3_aa: CSATSPAKNIQYF
clone_size: -; j_call: TRBJ2-6; v_call: TRBV18; cdr3_aa: CASSPELGAAAGANVLTF
clone_size: -; j_call: TRBJ2-4; v_call: TRBV28; cdr3_aa: CASSPLLGTDPKKNIQYF
clone_size: -; j_call: TRBJ1-5; v_call: TRBV24-1; cdr3_aa: CATSGPGGGNQPQHF
clone_size: few; j_call: TRBJ1-1; v_call: TRBV20-1; cdr3_aa: CSARAGTANTEAFF
clone_size: -; j_call: TRBJ2-1; v_call: TRBV9; cdr3_aa: CASSPRPGTDNEQFF
clone_size: -; j_call: TRBJ2-3; v_call: TRBV4-2; cdr3_aa: CASSQDRGAYTDTQYF
clone_size: -; j_call: TRBJ2-3; v_call: TRBV10-3; cdr3_aa: CAISERGRTDTQYF
clone_size: few; j_call: TRBJ2-5; v_call: TRBV24-1; cdr3_aa: CATSDPQGPGLVGTQYF
clone_size: -; j_call: TRBJ2-7; v_call: TRBV7-2; cdr3_aa: CASSSREAASYEQYF
clone_size: -; j_call: TRBJ2-3; v_call: TRBV12-3/TRBV12-4; cdr3_aa: CASSSTQGSTDTQYF